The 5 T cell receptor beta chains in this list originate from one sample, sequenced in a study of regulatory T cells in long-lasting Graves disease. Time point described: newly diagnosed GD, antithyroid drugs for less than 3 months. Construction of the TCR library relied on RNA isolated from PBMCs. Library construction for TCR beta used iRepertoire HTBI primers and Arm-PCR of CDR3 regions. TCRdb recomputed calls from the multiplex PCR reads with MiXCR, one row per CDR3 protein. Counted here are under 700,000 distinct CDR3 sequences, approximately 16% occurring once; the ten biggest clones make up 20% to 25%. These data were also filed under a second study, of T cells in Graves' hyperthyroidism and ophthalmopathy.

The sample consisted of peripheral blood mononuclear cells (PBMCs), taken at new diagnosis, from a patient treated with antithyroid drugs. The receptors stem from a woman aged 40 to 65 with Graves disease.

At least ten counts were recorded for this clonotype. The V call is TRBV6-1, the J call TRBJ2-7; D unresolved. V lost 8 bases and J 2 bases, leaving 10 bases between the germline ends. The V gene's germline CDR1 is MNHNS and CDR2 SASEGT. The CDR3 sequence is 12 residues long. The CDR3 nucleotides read TGTGCCAGCCTTGACACCCCCTACGAGCAGTACTTC. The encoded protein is CASLDTPYEQYF.

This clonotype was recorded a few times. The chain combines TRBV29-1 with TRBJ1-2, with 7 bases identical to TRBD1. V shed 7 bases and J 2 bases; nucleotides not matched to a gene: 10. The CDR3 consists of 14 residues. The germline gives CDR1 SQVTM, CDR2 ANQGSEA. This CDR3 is CSARTGAPNYGYTF. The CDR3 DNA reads TGCAGCGCTAGAACAGGGGCCCCCAACTATGGCTACACCTTC.

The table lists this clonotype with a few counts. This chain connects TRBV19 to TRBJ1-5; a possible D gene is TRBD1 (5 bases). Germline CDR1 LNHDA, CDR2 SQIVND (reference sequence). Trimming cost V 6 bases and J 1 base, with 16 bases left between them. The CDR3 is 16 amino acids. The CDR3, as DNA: TGTGCCAGTAGCAATCCCCGGCGGGGGAGCAATCAGCCCCAGCATTTT. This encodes CASSNPRRGSNQPQHF.

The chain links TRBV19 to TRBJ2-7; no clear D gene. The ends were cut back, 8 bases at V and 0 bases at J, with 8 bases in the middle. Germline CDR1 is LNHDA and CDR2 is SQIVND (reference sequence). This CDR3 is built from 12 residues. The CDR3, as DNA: TGTGCCAGTTCTAGGTACTCCTACGAGCAGTACTTC. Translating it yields CASSRYSYEQYF.

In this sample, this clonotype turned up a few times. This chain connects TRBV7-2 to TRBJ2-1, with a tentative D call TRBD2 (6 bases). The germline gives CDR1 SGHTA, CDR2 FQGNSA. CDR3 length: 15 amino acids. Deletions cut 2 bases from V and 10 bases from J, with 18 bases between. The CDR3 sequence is CASSLTLAIRGEQFF. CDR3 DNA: TGTGCCAGCAGCTTAACGCTAGCTATCCGGGGGGAGCAGTTCTTC.